This T cell receptor beta chain was documented in a study of cytomegalovirus exposure and HLA in healthy donors. Study findings and constraints: Later analysis associated a missense DCLRE1C variant with TCR beta V- and J-gene trimming. Being indistinguishable, some V segments were excluded, TRBV6-2 and TRBV6-3 among them.

As for this clone: Its antigen is undetermined.

The PCR ran on 60 Vbeta and 13 Jbeta primers. In the source study's methods: A later analysis tallied some 80 million unique TCR beta chains, approximately 10 million of them shared. The table came from immunoSEQ multiplex PCR; TCRdb's copy has only in-frame clones and leaves some out. V and J calls plus clone size are reproduced from that table; the DNA served to infer D and trimming. The sample lists about 120,000 clones, almost 70% occurring once. The V gene end was trimmed by 2 bases and the J gene end by 0 bases; junction bases not matched to a gene: 2. Per the germline V gene, CDR1 is SGHNT and CDR2 is YYREEE (reference sequence). The length of the CDR3 is 15 residues.

What was sequenced was PBMCs. The chain is built from TRBV5-4 and TRBJ2-5, with 9 bases fitting TRBD1. The sequence was collected from a man younger than 40 in good health and CMV-seropositive. CDR3 sequence reads: CASSFGQGNQETQYF. The CDR3 region has the DNA TGTGCCAGCAGCTTTGGACAGGGGAACCAAGAGACCCAGTACTTC.